This T cell receptor (beta chain) was obtained from a study of T cell responses to AZD1222 COVID-19 vaccine. Germline values: CDR1 SEHNR, CDR2 FQNEAQ (reference sequence). V shed 3 bases and J shed 6 bases, with 5 bases lying between them. The CDR3 totals 12 residues. The data were produced by immunoSEQ multiplex PCR, yet TCRdb's version contains in-frame clones alone and is incomplete. The data show around 130,000 clones, roughly 93% seen once. The specimen comprised peripheral blood, sampled on day 0 of AZD1222 vaccination. This TCR was sampled from an adult in good health. V and J are TRBV7-9 and TRBJ1-4, with no clear D. CDR3 DNA: TGTGCCAGCAGCTTCCTTGATGAAAAACTGTTTTTT. It translates to CASSFLDEKLFF.